These T cell receptor beta chains were read from a single sample in a study of CD8+CD57+ T cells in acquired aplastic anemia. TCRdb called the reads again in MiXCR, with one record for every CDR3 protein. The data hold approximately 120,000 distinct CDR3 sequences, with roughly 40% observed a single time. The material sequenced was sorted CD4+, CD8+, or CD8+CD57+ T cells (not recorded which) from PBMCs. All receptors come from a human donor with aplastic anemia. Both conserved end residues are part of each CDR3. The D gene is left open where the match is weak. Only part of the rows carry a size: once, few, many, or a class if the clone is expanded.

>TRBJ1-1|.|TRBD1|TRBV6-5
TGTGCCAGCAGTTTTCAACAGGGGGCTAGGGAGAGGGTTGGCACTGAAGCTTTCTTT
CASSFQQGARERVGTEAFF
>TRBJ2-7|.|.|TRBV25-1
TGTGCCAGCAGTGAGCGGACAGACTACACCTACGAGCAGTACTTC
CASSERTDYTYEQYF
>TRBJ1-1|.|TRBD1|TRBV6-5
TGTGCCAGCAGTTACCTTGGGACAGGGTTAATGAACACTGAAGCTTTCTTT
CASSYLGTGLMNTEAFF
>TRBJ1-6|.|TRBD1|TRBV18
TGTGCCAGCTCACCGGTCCCGGGACAGGGGATGATGACACCCCTCCACTTT
CASSPVPGQGMMTPLHF
>TRBJ2-7|many|.|TRBV11-3
TGTGCCAGCAGTCCGCTAACCAGGGAGTACGAGCAGTACTTC
CASSPLTREYEQYF
>TRBJ1-3|many|TRBD1|TRBV7-2
TGTGCCAGCAGCAATCGACAGGGGTACGGCACCATATATTTT
CASSNRQGYGTIYF
>TRBJ2-2|many|.|TRBV6-5
TGTGCCAGCAGTTTAACAGCCCGTTCTCGGCTGTTTTTT
CASSLTARSRLFF
>TRBJ1-2|.|.|TRBV7-9
TGTGCCAGCAGCTTATTCGGGGTCTCAGATGGCTACACCTTC
CASSLFGVSDGYTF
>TRBJ1-1|.|.|TRBV2
TGTGCCAGCAGTGAAGCGCTCTGGGGCAGGAACACTGAAGCTTTCTTT
CASSEALWGRNTEAFF
>TRBJ2-5|many|.|TRBV5-1
TGCGCCAGCAGCTTGGGGGACCGGCAAGAGACCCAGTACTTC
CASSLGDRQETQYF
>TRBJ1-2|many|.|TRBV12-3/TRBV12-4
TGTGCCAGCAGTTTGGGACCCGGCCCCTATGGCTACACCTTC
CASSLGPGPYGYTF
>TRBJ1-2|many|.|TRBV19
TGTGCCAGTAGTCAGGGGCACCTTGGCTACACCTTC
CASSQGHLGYTF
>TRBJ1-1|many|.|TRBV20-1
TGCAGTGCTACCCTAGGTGGCATTGACACTGAAGCTTTCTTT
CSATLGGIDTEAFF
>TRBJ2-5|few|TRBD1|TRBV19
TGTGCCAGTGAAGACAGGGCAACAGAGACCCAGTACTTC
CASEDRATETQYF
>TRBJ2-5|.|.|TRBV25-1
TGTGCCAGCAGTGAATACGGTATCTGGCAAGAGACCCAGTACTTC
CASSEYGIWQETQYF
>TRBJ2-6|many|.|TRBV7-8
TGTGCCAGCAGCTTAGAAGGTGGGCACTCTGGGGCCAACGTCCTGACTTTC
CASSLEGGHSGANVLTF
>TRBJ2-7|many|.|TRBV5-1
TGCGCCAGCAGCTTGAGGGGCCGGCAGGGGAACGAGCAGTACTTC
CASSLRGRQGNEQYF
>TRBJ1-4|many|TRBD1|TRBV20-1
TGCAGTGCTAGAGGGACAGGGGGCCGAGAAAAACTGTTTTTT
CSARGTGGREKLFF
>TRBJ1-2|.|.|TRBV20-1
TGCAGTGCTTATTGGGCAGGGAAAGGCGTTAGCTATGGCTACACCTTC
CSAYWAGKGVSYGYTF
>TRBJ1-1|once|.|TRBV19
TGTGCCAGTAGTGCCTCAGGGTTTGGGAACACTGAAGCTTTCTTC
CASSASGFGNTEAFF
>TRBJ2-7|.|.|TRBV5-5
TGTGCCAGCAGCTTGGCAGGGGGAGGCTACGAGCAGTACTTC
CASSLAGGGYEQYF
>TRBJ1-1|.|TRBD1|TRBV15
TGTGCCACCAGCAGAGGGACAGGGGGATGGACTGAAGCTTTCTTT
CATSRGTGGWTEAFF
>TRBJ2-3|many|TRBD2|TRBV5-1
TGCGCCAGCAGCCACCATTCTTTAGCGGGGGGTAGCACAGATACGCAGTATTTT
CASSHHSLAGGSTDTQYF
>TRBJ2-7|.|.|TRBV2
TGTGCCAGCAGACCCGACAGCTACGAGCAGTACTTC
CASRPDSYEQYF
>TRBJ2-7|many|.|TRBV4-3
TGCGCCAGCAGCCAAGACACCTTCCACTCCTACGAGCAGTACTTC
CASSQDTFHSYEQYF
>TRBJ1-1|once|.|TRBV18
TGTGCCAGCTCACCACGGTCGGAGGCAGGGAACACTGAAGCTTTCTTT
CASSPRSEAGNTEAFF
>TRBJ1-1|many|.|TRBV5-1
TGCGCCAGCAGCTCCCTTGATTCGAACACTGAAGCTTTCTTT
CASSSLDSNTEAFF
>TRBJ1-3|few|.|TRBV18
TGTGCCAGCTCACCAAACAGGGACTCTGGAAACACCATATATTTT
CASSPNRDSGNTIYF
>TRBJ2-5|many|TRBD2|TRBV19
TGTGCCACCCAACTAGGACTAGCTTCGGAGACCCAGTACTTC
CATQLGLASETQYF
>TRBJ1-6|.|.|TRBV19
TGTGCCAGTAGTATAGGGGGGGGCGAGTTCAATTCACCCCTCCACTTT
CASSIGGGEFNSPLHF
>TRBJ1-6|few|TRBD1|TRBV10-1
TGCGCCAGCAGCGAAGGACAGGGGGGATCACCCCTCCACTTT
CASSEGQGGSPLHF
>TRBJ2-7|many|.|TRBV5-1
TGCGCCAGATGGAGGTACGGTCGATGTAGTGGCGAGCAGTACTTC
CARWRYGRCSGEQYF
>TRBJ2-7|.|.|TRBV20-1
TGCAGTGCTAGAGGGCAGGGGTACGAGCAGTACTTC
CSARGQGYEQYF
>TRBJ1-5|many|.|TRBV10-2
TGCGCCAGCAGTGAGCCCGGGGGAGGGGGCAATCAGCCCCAGCATTTT
CASSEPGGGGNQPQHF
>TRBJ1-6|.|.|TRBV20-1
TGCAGTGCTAGTAACCCACCCCTCCACTTT
CSASNPPLHF
>TRBJ1-5|few|.|TRBV24-1
TGTGCCACCAGTGGTCAGGGAGGCAATCAGCCCCAGCATTTT
CATSGQGGNQPQHF
>TRBJ2-1|many|TRBD1|TRBV6-4
TGTGCCAGCAGTATGGACAGGGGGCGTTTGGATGAGCAGTTCTTC
CASSMDRGRLDEQFF
>TRBJ2-1|.|.|TRBV2
TGTGCCAGCAGTGTCCTACCGGGGTGCAATGAGCAGTTCTTC
CASSVLPGCNEQFF
>TRBJ1-5|.|.|TRBV2
TGTGCCAGCACACAGCTCAATCAGCCCCAGCATTTT
CASTQLNQPQHF
>TRBJ1-2|.|TRBD1|TRBV12-3/TRBV12-4
TGTGCCAGCAGCCTGAGGGACAGGGGCCAGGATGGCTACACCTTC
CASSLRDRGQDGYTF
>TRBJ2-1|many|.|TRBV9
TGTGCCAGCAGCGTAGCAATCGTGGGTGAGCAGTTCTTC
CASSVAIVGEQFF
>TRBJ2-1|.|.|TRBV10-3
TGTGCCATCAGTGACGGATCGAATGAGCAGTTCTTC
CAISDGSNEQFF
>TRBJ2-1|few|.|TRBV12-3/TRBV12-4
TGTGCCAGCAGCCGCATCAAGTGGGGTTCAAGCTCCTACAATGAGCAGTTCTTC
CASSRIKWGSSSYNEQFF
>TRBJ1-3|.|TRBD1|TRBV6-2/TRBV6-3
TGTGCCAGCAGCCTCCGGGACAGAGGCTCTGGAAACACCATATATTTT
CASSLRDRGSGNTIYF
>TRBJ1-1|many|.|TRBV15
TGTGCCACCAGCAGGGGGGATCGGGGGAACACTGAAGCTTTCTTT
CATSRGDRGNTEAFF